This is a list of T cell receptor beta chains from one sample in a study of CD8+ T cells in alopecia areata. Profiling relied on immunoSEQ multiplex PCR, and the TCRdb table lists in-frame clones only, not all of them. Of 160,000 or so clones listed, 58% are singletons. The sample in question was CD4+ T cells sorted from blood, obtained between weeks 55 and 70, from a patient treated with tofacitinib. These receptor sequences come from a human donor with alopecia areata. Each CDR3 is given with its conserved first and last residue. D genes are given only for firm matches. Where a row states a size, it is once, few, many or the class of an expanded clone; other rows omit it.

TRBD1,TRBV30,.,TRBJ1-1,TGTGCCTGGAAGACAGGGATTGGGTCTACTGAAGCTTTCTTT,CAWKTGIGSTEAFF
TRBD1,TRBV4-1,.,TRBJ2-6,TGCGCCAGCAGCCAACCACTGAGGGGGCGATCTGGGGCCAACGTCCTGACTTTC,CASSQPLRGRSGANVLTF
TRBD2,TRBV18,.,TRBJ2-5,TGTGCCAGCTCACCTCGGACTAGCGGGAGTCAAGAGACCCAGTACTTC,CASSPRTSGSQETQYF
.,TRBV15,.,TRBJ2-1,TGTGCCACCGGGCAGGGGTACAATGAGCAGTTCTTC,CATGQGYNEQFF
TRBD2,TRBV7-6,once,TRBJ2-3,TGTGCCAGCAGCTTAGTCGGTAGCGGGGGGGCTGTAGATACGCAGTATTTT,CASSLVGSGGAVDTQYF
TRBD1,TRBV30,.,TRBJ1-2,TGTGCCTGGAGTGCCCTGACAGGGGCTCGTGGCTACACCTTC,CAWSALTGARGYTF
TRBD1,TRBV5-1,few,TRBJ1-1,TGCGCCAGCAGCTCGATCCTCCCGACCGGGACAGGGGTTGACACTGAAGCTTTCTTT,CASSSILPTGTGVDTEAFF
.,TRBV6-5,.,TRBJ1-5,TGTGCCAGCAGTTACTCGGTCCCAGCCAATCAGCCCCAGCATTTT,CASSYSVPANQPQHF
.,TRBV4-1,.,TRBJ1-1,TGCGCCAGCAGCCAAGAGTTTCGGGCTGAAGCTTTCTTT,CASSQEFRAEAFF
.,TRBV29-1,few,TRBJ2-5,TGCAGCGTTGAAGGCGGACTAGGGGGCTCGGAGACCCAGTACTTC,CSVEGGLGGSETQYF
.,TRBV7-9,.,TRBJ1-1,TGTGCCAGCAGCTTAAAGGGGCAGAGCACTGAAGCTTTCTTT,CASSLKGQSTEAFF
.,TRBV29-1,few,TRBJ2-7,TGCAGCGCAGTAAGCCGGGACGGCTCCTACGAGCAGTACTTC,CSAVSRDGSYEQYF
TRBD1,TRBV25-1,once,TRBJ1-3,TGTGCCAGCAGAGACCAGGGGGCGCGCGGAAACACCATATATTTT,CASRDQGARGNTIYF
.,TRBV30,.,TRBJ1-6,TGTGCCTGGAGTGTTCGCCGGGGGCTGGATAATTCACCCCTCCACTTT,CAWSVRRGLDNSPLHF
.,TRBV5-4,.,TRBJ1-2,TGTGCCAGCAGCTTTAAACAGCGGGATAGAGATGGCTACACCTTC,CASSFKQRDRDGYTF
.,TRBV15,.,TRBJ2-7,TGTGCCACCTCAGATAGAACGTACGAGCAGTACTTC,CATSDRTYEQYF
TRBD1,TRBV30,few,TRBJ1-2,TGTGCCTGGCGCAGGGGGGGCTACACCTTC,CAWRRGGYTF
.,TRBV4-1,.,TRBJ1-5,TGCGCCAGCAGCCAAGAGGGCTACAAGCAGGATCAGCCCCAGCATTTT,CASSQEGYKQDQPQHF
.,TRBV10-3,.,TRBJ2-5,TGTGCCATCAGTCCTGGGGGGGCCCAACAAGAGACCCAGTACTTC,CAISPGGAQQETQYF
TRBD1,TRBV18,.,TRBJ2-3,TGTGCCAGCTCAACACAGGGGGCTCAGGATACGCAGTATTTT,CASSTQGAQDTQYF
.,TRBV10-3,.,TRBJ2-3,TGTGCCACCGCGCCTCAGGCTTTCCCTCCCACAGATACGCAGTATTTT,CATAPQAFPPTDTQYF
TRBD1,TRBV29-1,.,TRBJ1-1,TGCAGCGCTAGGACAGGGATGAGGTTTGCTGAAGCTTTCTTT,CSARTGMRFAEAFF
.,TRBV6-6,.,TRBJ2-2,TGTGCCAGCAGTTACCCGAGAACGAACACCGGGGAGCTGTTTTTT,CASSYPRTNTGELFF
TRBD2,TRBV15,.,TRBJ2-5,TGTGCCACCAGCAAACTAGCGGGGGAAGAGACCCAGTACTTC,CATSKLAGEETQYF
TRBD1,TRBV7-9,.,TRBJ1-4,TGTGCCAGCAGCGCTGGACAGGGGTGGAATGAAAAACTGTTTTTT,CASSAGQGWNEKLFF
.,TRBV14,.,TRBJ2-5,TGTGCCAGCAGCCACCCGCTAGATACGGCTTTGGAGACCCAGTACTTC,CASSHPLDTALETQYF
TRBD1,TRBV5-1,.,TRBJ1-1,TGCGCCAGCAGCCCCGGACAGGGCTTATCTTCGACCACTGAAGCTTTCTTT,CASSPGQGLSSTTEAFF
.,TRBV6-6,.,TRBJ2-5,TGTGCCAGCACGGAAGGGACCTTCCAAGAGACCCAGTACTTC,CASTEGTFQETQYF
.,TRBV12-5,.,TRBJ2-6,TGTGCTAGTGGTTTGACAGATACAAGATCTGGGGCCAACGTCCTGACTTTC,CASGLTDTRSGANVLTF
.,TRBV28,.,TRBJ1-2,TGTGCCAGCTTCACAAAGACCGGGAACTATGGCTACACCTTC,CASFTKTGNYGYTF
.,TRBV29-1,.,TRBJ1-2,TGCAGCGTTGCCCCACTCCGGGCAGGCTATGGCTACACCTTC,CSVAPLRAGYGYTF
.,TRBV19,once,TRBJ2-3,TGTGCCAGTAGTATCGGACAGACCCCAGATACGCAGTATTTT,CASSIGQTPDTQYF
TRBD1,TRBV6-6,.,TRBJ2-7,TGTGCCAGCAGCCAGACAGGGTACGAGCAGTACTTC,CASSQTGYEQYF
TRBD1,TRBV15,few,TRBJ2-7,TGTGCCACCAGCAGAGATCGACAGGGGGTAAAGGAGCAGTACTTC,CATSRDRQGVKEQYF
.,TRBV4-1,few,TRBJ1-5,TGCGCCAGCAGCCAAGATCTAGGGGGGACTCAGCCCCAGCATTTT,CASSQDLGGTQPQHF
.,TRBV30,.,TRBJ1-5,TGTGCCTGGAGTGTTACTCGCTTGAAGTGGGAAGAGGCCAATCAGCCCCAGCATTTT,CAWSVTRLKWEEANQPQHF
.,TRBV29-1,.,TRBJ1-2,TGCAGCGCCCGGTCGAGCCGCGGATATGGCTACACCTTC,CSARSSRGYGYTF
.,TRBV10-3,.,TRBJ2-1,TGTGCCATCTGGGGCGGGAAGAGCTCCTACAATGAGCAGTTCTTC,CAIWGGKSSYNEQFF
.,TRBV7-2,once,TRBJ2-4,TGTGCCAGCAGCTTGGGTGGGGGGCGCATTCAGTACTTC,CASSLGGGRIQYF
.,TRBV11-2,few,TRBJ2-7,TGTGCCAGCAGCTTACTGCAGGGTGGCGAGCAGTACTTC,CASSLLQGGEQYF
.,TRBV5-8,few,TRBJ2-1,TGTGCCAGCAGCTCTTCTGTTTCCCGCTCCTACAATGAGCAGTTCTTC,CASSSSVSRSYNEQFF
.,TRBV29-1,once,TRBJ2-7,TGCAGCGCTGGAGGGCCGGGCGAGCAGTACTTC,CSAGGPGEQYF
.,TRBV6-1,.,TRBJ2-7,TGTGCCAGCAGCTACTACGAGCAGTACTTC,CASSYYEQYF
.,TRBV29-1,few,TRBJ1-1,TGCAGCGTGAGGGGGATTCTGAACACTGAAGCTTTCTTT,CSVRGILNTEAFF